A selection of T cell receptor beta chains follows, all from one sample in a study of memory CD4+ T cells and cytomegalovirus serostatus. Data came from immunoSEQ multiplex PCR; TCRdb stores just in-frame clones and leaves some out. The data hold about 75,000 clones, with about 73% observed a single time. Sequenced input: memory CD4+ T cells from blood. Receptors originate from an adult in good health and CMV-seropositive. Each CDR3 is given with its conserved first and last residue. D genes are given only for firm matches. Part of the rows lack a size; the others show once, few, many or a class for expanded clones.

V	size	J	D	DNA	CDR3
TRBV29-1	-	TRBJ2-1	-	TGCAGCGTTGCTGAATCCTATGGGTACAATGAGCAGTTCTTC	CSVAESYGYNEQFF
TRBV6-6	-	TRBJ1-2	-	TGTGCCAGCCGAAGAACAGGGAACTATGGCTACACCTTC	CASRRTGNYGYTF
TRBV7-7	many	TRBJ2-3	-	TGTGCCAGCAGTCCCGTTTCAGGGGCAGATACGCAGTATTTT	CASSPVSGADTQYF
TRBV5-5	-	TRBJ1-6	TRBD1	TGTGCCAGCAGCTCGACAGGGGAATCACCCCTCCACTTT	CASSSTGESPLHF
TRBV27	-	TRBJ2-5	TRBD2	TGTGCCAGCAGTTTCCAAGGACTAGCGGGGGGGCCAGAGACCCAGTACTTC	CASSFQGLAGGPETQYF
TRBV5-1	many	TRBJ1-5	-	TGCGCCAGCAGCTCCGGCGGTAACAATCAGCCCCAGCATTTT	CASSSGGNNQPQHF
TRBV30	-	TRBJ1-5	-	TGTGCCTGGAGTTTGGGGAGAAATCAGCCCCAGCATTTT	CAWSLGRNQPQHF
TRBV9	-	TRBJ2-2	-	TGTGCCAGCAGGAGCCCGGGGCTTAACACCGGGGAGCTGTTTTTT	CASRSPGLNTGELFF
TRBV18	few	TRBJ2-2	-	TGTGCCAGCTCACCTCCAAACGACGGGGGTGTCGGGGAGCTGTTTTTT	CASSPPNDGGVGELFF
TRBV5-5	-	TRBJ1-6	TRBD1	TGTGCCAGCAGCTTGGGACAGGGCGATCCCCTCCACTTT	CASSLGQGDPLHF
TRBV10-3	few	TRBJ1-1	-	TGTGCCATCAGTGAGGACTTAGGAGGGGAAGCTTTCTTT	CAISEDLGGEAFF
TRBV28	-	TRBJ1-1	-	TGTGCCAGCACCGAGTTCAGGGTTCTTTCGGGCACTGAAGCTTTCTTT	CASTEFRVLSGTEAFF
TRBV29-1	-	TRBJ2-5	TRBD2	TGCAGCGTGACTAGCGCCCAAGAGACCCAGTACTTC	CSVTSAQETQYF
TRBV5-1	-	TRBJ2-5	-	TGCGCCAGCAGCTTGGGAGAGGCAGGGTTGGCAGAGACCCAGTACTTC	CASSLGEAGLAETQYF
TRBV6-6	-	TRBJ2-3	TRBD2	TGTGCCAGCAGTTACCTAGCGGGCCAAAGCACAGATACGCAGTATTTT	CASSYLAGQSTDTQYF
TRBV5-6	-	TRBJ2-5	TRBD2	TGTGCCAGCAGCGGGACTAGCGGGCCGTCGGAAGAGACCCAGTACTTC	CASSGTSGPSEETQYF
TRBV5-4	-	TRBJ1-2	-	TGTGCCAGCAGCTTTCAGACCCTTGGGGGCTACACCTTC	CASSFQTLGGYTF
TRBV7-9	-	TRBJ1-2	TRBD1	TGTGCCAGCAGCTCCGATGCCCAGGGGGGTGTCTATGGCTACACCTTC	CASSSDAQGGVYGYTF
TRBV29-1	-	TRBJ1-1	TRBD1	TGCAGCGTCCCAAGACAGGGGGCAAGTAACACTGAAGCTTTCTTT	CSVPRQGASNTEAFF
TRBV7-9	-	TRBJ2-2	TRBD1	TGTGCCAGCAGCCCTCTTCCGGGACAGGGGGAATTCAGCACCGGGGAGCTGTTTTTT	CASSPLPGQGEFSTGELFF
TRBV6-5	few	TRBJ1-2	-	TGTGCCAGCAGTGACTCGGGGGGGAGGGTGAGTGGCTACACCTTC	CASSDSGGRVSGYTF
TRBV4-1	medium-sized	TRBJ1-3	-	TGCGCCTCAGGTGGAAACACCATATATTTT	CASGGNTIYF
TRBV6-6	-	TRBJ1-2	-	TGTGCCAGCAGTTACGAGCGATACTATGGCTACACCTTC	CASSYERYYGYTF
TRBV4-3	-	TRBJ1-2	-	TGCGCCAGCAGCCAAGATCGCAGGGCGCGGGGCTACACCTTC	CASSQDRRARGYTF
TRBV5-1	-	TRBJ2-2	TRBD1	TGCGCCAGCAGCGGTAGCTGGGACAGGGCTGCCGGGGAGCTGTTTTTT	CASSGSWDRAAGELFF
TRBV5-1	few	TRBJ2-1	TRBD2	TGCGCCAGCAGCTTAACCTCGGGAGCGGGAGGCGATGAGCAGTTCTTC	CASSLTSGAGGDEQFF
TRBV4-1	-	TRBJ2-7	TRBD1	TGCGCCAGCAGCCCCTGGGACAGGGACGAGCAGTACTTC	CASSPWDRDEQYF
TRBV18	-	TRBJ1-1	TRBD1	TGTGCCAGCTCACCAGTAGGGGGCAACACTGAAGCTTTCTTT	CASSPVGGNTEAFF
TRBV27	few	TRBJ1-2	TRBD1	TGTGCCAGCAGTCCTACCGGGACAGTCTCCTATGGCTACACCTTC	CASSPTGTVSYGYTF
TRBV18	-	TRBJ2-7	TRBD1	TGTGCCAGCTCACAGAGGTTCGGGGGACAGGCAGTGAACGAGCAGTACTTC	CASSQRFGGQAVNEQYF
TRBV30	-	TRBJ1-3	-	TGTGCCTGGAGTGGGGGAGGAAACACCATATATTTT	CAWSGGGNTIYF
TRBV7-2	-	TRBJ2-2	-	TGTGCCAGCAGCTTAAACGCACTAGTTGGCGCGAACACCGGGGAGCTGTTTTTT	CASSLNALVGANTGELFF
TRBV28	-	TRBJ1-2	TRBD1	TGTGCCAGCAGTTGGGACAGCGGCTACACCTTC	CASSWDSGYTF
TRBV5-1	-	TRBJ1-1	TRBD1	TGCGCCAGCAGCTTGAGAGGGGGCGGCTTTGGGAACACTGAAGCTTTCTTT	CASSLRGGGFGNTEAFF
TRBV6-1	once	TRBJ2-7	TRBD1	TGTGCCACCCGTTTGGACAGGGACGGCGAGCAGTACTTC	CATRLDRDGEQYF
TRBV18	once	TRBJ1-3	-	TGTGCCAGCTTACAGAGCTCTGGAAACACCATATATTTT	CASLQSSGNTIYF
TRBV5-8	-	TRBJ1-1	-	TGTGCCAGCAGCCTTCCCTGGGGGAACACTGAAGCTTTCTTT	CASSLPWGNTEAFF
TRBV30	-	TRBJ1-2	-	TGTGCCTGGAGTGTATTCGCCAGAGACGGCTACACCTTC	CAWSVFARDGYTF
TRBV5-4	-	TRBJ1-1	TRBD1	TGTGCCAGCAGCCTAGACAGGGGCACTGAAGCTTTCTTT	CASSLDRGTEAFF
TRBV4-3	-	TRBJ1-1	-	TGCGCCAGCAGCCAAGTCGCGGGGAACACTGAAGCTTTCTTT	CASSQVAGNTEAFF
TRBV6-6	-	TRBJ1-1	TRBD1	TGTGCCATCAATGCAGCGGGACAGGGGAACACTGAAGCTTTCTTT	CAINAAGQGNTEAFF
TRBV11-3	-	TRBJ2-5	TRBD2	TGTGCCAGCAGCCTCGGACTAGCGGGAGTTGAGACCCAGTACTTC	CASSLGLAGVETQYF
TRBV5-1	-	TRBJ1-1	-	TGCGCCAGCAGCTTGGAGGTGAACACTGAAGCTTTCTTT	CASSLEVNTEAFF
TRBV7-2	-	TRBJ1-1	-	TGTGCCAGCAGCTTAGCGAGAAGTTGGGCCCGAGAGGAAGCTTTCTTT	CASSLARSWAREEAFF
TRBV28	-	TRBJ1-1	TRBD1	TGTGCCAGCAGAAACAGGGGGAACACTGAAGCTTTCTTT	CASRNRGNTEAFF
TRBV2	once	TRBJ2-1	TRBD2	TGTGCCAGCAGAATTAGGACTAGCGAAAACAATGAGCAGTTCTTC	CASRIRTSENNEQFF
TRBV5-4	-	TRBJ2-7	TRBD2	TGTGCCAGCAGCTTTCTTTTGTCTAGCGGGGTTAGTAACGAGCAGTACTTC	CASSFLLSSGVSNEQYF
TRBV6-6	-	TRBJ1-3	-	TGTGCCAGCAGCCGGGGGTCTGGAAACACCATATATTTT	CASSRGSGNTIYF
TRBV7-2	-	TRBJ2-5	-	TGTGCCAGCAGCCTCCCCCCTAGGTTCGCAACCATCCAAGAGACCCAGTACTTC	CASSLPPRFATIQETQYF
TRBV7-2	-	TRBJ1-3	-	TGTGCCAGCAGCTTGGTCAGTCGTTTATCTGGAAACACCATATATTTT	CASSLVSRLSGNTIYF
TRBV11-2	-	TRBJ2-5	-	TGTGCCAGCAGCTTTAACTCCCTGTACCAAGAGACCCAGTACTTC	CASSFNSLYQETQYF
TRBV5-1	-	TRBJ1-2	-	TGCGCCAGCAGCTTGGGCGTGTGGAGTGGCTACACCTTC	CASSLGVWSGYTF
TRBV11-3	-	TRBJ2-2	-	TGTGCCAGCAGCCCTAGGGATCGGGGGAACGGGGAGCTGTTTTTT	CASSPRDRGNGELFF
TRBV5-3	-	TRBJ1-1	-	TGTGCCAGAAGCTTTAATCAACGCGACAGAACGAACACTGAAGCTTTCTTT	CARSFNQRDRTNTEAFF
TRBV29-1	-	TRBJ1-2	TRBD1	TGCAGCGACCTCGACAGGGGGAAAACTAACTATGGCTACACCTTC	CSDLDRGKTNYGYTF
TRBV10-2	-	TRBJ2-1	-	TGCGCCAGCACCTCAAGAAGACCCCCTGAGCAGTTCTTC	CASTSRRPPEQFF
TRBV19	-	TRBJ2-5	-	TGTGCCAGTAGTATGGGCCGGGAGACCCAGTACTTC	CASSMGRETQYF
TRBV10-3	-	TRBJ1-4	-	TGTGCCATCAGTGATCGAGGGACACCCACTGGAGTCCTGTTTTTT	CAISDRGTPTGVLFF
TRBV6-1	-	TRBJ1-2	-	TGTGCCAGCAGTGAATTCGGGGCTACGGGCTACACCTTC	CASSEFGATGYTF